This is a list of T cell receptor beta chains from one sample in a study of blood T cells in healthy people across ages. TCRdb itself ran the 5' RACE reads through MiXCR, one entry per CDR3 protein. This table holds roughly 680,000 distinct CDR3 sequences, over 40% found once. Sequencing input: blood. The receptors shown here come from a woman at least 80 years old in good health. Each CDR3 is given with its conserved first and last residue. The D gene is left open where the match is weak. Clone size is given for some rows only: seen once, a few or many times, or a class if the clone is expanded.

D gene	V gene	clone size	CDR3 length	J gene	CDR3 DNA	CDR3 protein
-	TRBV7-9	many	15	TRBJ2-1	TGTGCCAGCAGCTTATCAGGATCCGCCTACAATGAGCAGTTCTTC	CASSLSGSAYNEQFF
-	TRBV14	-	14	TRBJ2-3	TGTGCCAGCAGCCAAGGCTCTACTATCGATACGCAGTATTTT	CASSQGSTIDTQYF
-	TRBV18	-	18	TRBJ1-5	TGTGCCAGCTCACGGTCTCCAGGGGTTTGGGATAGCAATCAGCCCCAGCATTTT	CASSRSPGVWDSNQPQHF
TRBD2	TRBV11-2	few	16	TRBJ2-5	TGTGCCAGCAGCCTAGGGACTAGCGGGGGACAAGAGACCCAGTACTTC	CASSLGTSGGQETQYF
-	TRBV15	-	17	TRBJ1-2	TGTGCCACCAGGGCCCCGGGGAGTAGTTGGGGGAACTATGGCTACACCTTC	CATRAPGSSWGNYGYTF
-	TRBV10-3	-	17	TRBJ2-5	TGTGCCATCAGTGCCCGCGGAGGCGGAAGCTCCTACAATGAGCAGTACTTC	CAISARGGGSSYNEQYF
TRBD2	TRBV5-4	once	17	TRBJ2-2	TGTGCCAGCAGCGTTTTACTAGCGGGAGGAAACACCGGGGAGCTGTTTTTT	CASSVLLAGGNTGELFF
-	TRBV25-1	-	13	TRBJ2-2	TGTGCCAGCCTTACAACTAACACCGGGGAGCTGTTTTTT	CASLTTNTGELFF
-	TRBV6-6	-	14	TRBJ2-3	TGTGCCAGCAGCTACGCGGACAGCACAGATACGCGGTATTTT	CASSYADSTDTRYF
TRBD1	TRBV4-1	-	13	TRBJ1-2	TGCGCCAGCAGCCACCGGGACAGGGACGGCTACACCTTC	CASSHRDRDGYTF
TRBD2	TRBV4-1	once	15	TRBJ2-2	TGCGCCAGCACTCCAGCGGGAGGGCCCCCCGGGGAGCTGTTTTTT	CASTPAGGPPGELFF
-	TRBV4-1	-	13	TRBJ1-2	TGCGCCAGCAGCCAAGACGGGGGCTATGGCTACACCTTC	CASSQDGGYGYTF
-	TRBV12-3/TRBV12-4	few	17	TRBJ1-4	TGTGCCAGCAGTTGGACCTCCCACAGTGCAACTAATGAAAAACTGTTTTTT	CASSWTSHSATNEKLFF
-	TRBV6-1	once	15	TRBJ2-5	TGTGCCAGCAGTGAAGAGGTGGCAGTTCAAGAGACCCAGTACTTC	CASSEEVAVQETQYF
TRBD2	TRBV6-2/TRBV6-3	-	14	TRBJ2-3	TGTGCCAGCAGTAACCGACTAGCCCCAGATACGCAGTATTTT	CASSNRLAPDTQYF
-	TRBV4-1	-	16	TRBJ2-4	TGCGCCAGCAGCCAAGGCCCGGACCTAGCTAAAAACATTCAGTACTTC	CASSQGPDLAKNIQYF
-	TRBV5-1	-	12	TRBJ2-1	TGCGCCAGCAGCTTGGGGGACTTTGAGCAGTTCTTC	CASSLGDFEQFF
TRBD2	TRBV24-1	-	20	TRBJ2-3	TGTGCCACCAGTGATCGGCCGGGACTAGCGGGGGTTCGAGTGACAGATACGCAGTATTTT	CATSDRPGLAGVRVTDTQYF
-	TRBV29-1	-	14	TRBJ1-1	TGCAGCGTTGAGGAGCAGGGTGGAGGAACTGAAGCTTTCTTT	CSVEEQGGGTEAFF
-	TRBV24-1	once	13	TRBJ2-1	TGTGCCACCGGTTTGGGGGGGGCAAGTGAGCAGTTCTTC	CATGLGGASEQFF
-	TRBV5-5	few	14	TRBJ2-3	TGTGCCAGCAGCCTCGGACCGCCGTGGAATACGCAGTATTTT	CASSLGPPWNTQYF
TRBD1	TRBV12-3/TRBV12-4	-	13	TRBJ2-3	TGTGCCAGCAGTGTAAGCAGGGGGGATACGCAGTATTTT	CASSVSRGDTQYF
-	TRBV7-9	once	13	TRBJ2-5	TGTGCCGGCAGCCAAAGTTCCAGCTTTCATTCGTACTTC	CAGSQSSSFHSYF
-	TRBV7-9	-	14	TRBJ1-4	TGTGCCAGCAGCTTACAGGGTTTGGGTGAAAAACTGTTTTTT	CASSLQGLGEKLFF
-	TRBV21-1	-	13	TRBJ2-5	TGTGCCAGCAGCAGCCCCCCGGGGGAGACCCAGTACTTC	CASSSPPGETQYF
TRBD1	TRBV6-6	-	15	TRBJ2-7	TGTGCCAGCAGTCTCCGGGACAGAGCCTACAATGAGCAGTACTTC	CASSLRDRAYNEQYF
TRBD1	TRBV6-2/TRBV6-3	-	16	TRBJ1-5	TGTGCCAGCAGGGGCAGGGGGAGGATCGGCAATCAGCCCCAGCATTTT	CASRGRGRIGNQPQHF
-	TRBV5-6	-	15	TRBJ1-1	TGTGCCAGCAGCCCTCGTGCGCACGTCAACACTGAAGCTTTCTTT	CASSPRAHVNTEAFF
TRBD1	TRBV29-1	many	13	TRBJ2-1	TGCAGCGCCGGGACAGGGGTGGGCAATGAGCAGTTCTTC	CSAGTGVGNEQFF
-	TRBV3-1	-	14	TRBJ2-3	TGTGCCAGCAGTCAGGGACCCGGCACAGATACGCAGTATTTT	CASSQGPGTDTQYF
-	TRBV6-5	once	15	TRBJ2-5	TGTGCCAGCAGTTACTCGATTGGGGGACAAGAGACCCAGTACTTC	CASSYSIGGQETQYF
-	TRBV7-9	few	18	TRBJ1-4	TGTGCCAGCAGCTTAGCCGACGGACGAACCGCAACTAATGAAAAACTGTTTTTT	CASSLADGRTATNEKLFF
-	TRBV9	few	14	TRBJ1-6	TGTGCCAGCAGCTTGGGCAGGTACCATTCACCCCTCCACTTT	CASSLGRYHSPLHF
-	TRBV29-1	-	12	TRBJ2-7	TGCAGCGCCAGAGGGCTCCTCTACGAGCAGTACTTC	CSARGLLYEQYF
TRBD2	TRBV6-2/TRBV6-3	few	17	TRBJ2-2	TGTGCCAGCAGTTACGCCCCCCTAGCGGGAGTTACCGGGGAGCTGTTTTTT	CASSYAPLAGVTGELFF
-	TRBV7-8	few	12	TRBJ2-1	TGTGCCAGCAGCTTCCAACTGAATGAGCAGTTCTTC	CASSFQLNEQFF
-	TRBV6-2/TRBV6-3	few	11	TRBJ1-1	TGTGCCAGCAGTCAGGGTTTTGAAGCTTTCTTT	CASSQGFEAFF
-	TRBV4-2	many	16	TRBJ2-6	TGTGCCAGCAGCCAAGATCCCAACTCTGGGGCCAACGTCCTGACTTTC	CASSQDPNSGANVLTF
TRBD2	TRBV20-1	-	15	TRBJ2-1	TGCAGTGCTAGACAGTCAGCGGGGGCCTACAATGAGCAGTTCTTC	CSARQSAGAYNEQFF
TRBD2	TRBV20-1	-	16	TRBJ2-3	TGCAGTGTAAGGCGCGGGAGCGGATCTAGCACAGATACGCAGTATTTT	CSVRRGSGSSTDTQYF
-	TRBV9	-	15	TRBJ2-3	TGCGCCAGCAGCGCCCGAGGGTCTAGCACAGATACGCAGTATTTT	CASSARGSSTDTQYF
-	TRBV4-1	-	17	TRBJ2-3	TGCGCCAGCAGCCAAGATCGAGCGGAGCTAAGCACAGATACGCAGTATTTT	CASSQDRAELSTDTQYF
-	TRBV3-1	many	15	TRBJ2-4	TGTGCCAGCAGCGAGGTCAGAGTAGCCAAAAACATTCAGTACTTC	CASSEVRVAKNIQYF
TRBD1	TRBV5-1	-	16	TRBJ1-5	TGCGCCAGCAGCCCCGGGACAGGGGGTAGCAATCAGCCCCAGCATTTT	CASSPGTGGSNQPQHF
-	TRBV3-1	-	12	TRBJ1-3	TGTGCCAGCAGCATGAGTGGAAACACCATATATTTT	CASSMSGNTIYF
-	TRBV5-1	-	14	TRBJ2-3	TGCGCCAGCAGCTCTACCTTAAGCACAGATACGCAGTATTTT	CASSSTLSTDTQYF
-	TRBV9	few	13	TRBJ2-5	TGTGCCAGCAGCGGACAGAGTCAAGAGACCCAGTACTTC	CASSGQSQETQYF
TRBD1	TRBV28	-	14	TRBJ1-2	TGTGCCAGCAGTAACCCGGACAGGGAAGGGAGCTACACCTTC	CASSNPDREGSYTF
-	TRBV4-2	-	14	TRBJ2-6	TGTGCCAGCACACATTCCCCTGGGGCCAACGTCCTGACTTTC	CASTHSPGANVLTF